Each of the 10 T cell receptor beta chains below was sequenced from the same sample in a study of prognosis after radiotherapy for stage I lung cancer (dated by TCRdb to about 2021). The instrument given in TCRdb is Illumina HiSeq 3000. Two rounds of multiplex PCR on genomic DNA were used to amplify the TCR beta CDR3 region. The first PCR round used primers specific to each TRBV and TRBJ gene, and the primer sequences were filed in Chinese patent CN105087789A. TCRdb reran the public reads through fastp at Q25 and MiXCR, keeping productive beta chains. Under each unique CDR3 protein, matching rows form one entry showing the most common genes and DNA. The sample table lists approximately 35,000 distinct CDR3 sequences, less than 35% of them with a count of one. The top ten constitute about 15% of the sample. The sample in question was PBMCs, obtained before or after stereotactic body radiation therapy (not recorded which). The receptor source for this set is a donor at least 50 years old with non-small cell lung cancer.

As DNA, the CDR3 is TGTGCCAGCAGTGACTTAGGGTTGACCGGGGAGCTGTTTTTT. This encodes CASSDLGLTGELFF. The chain joins TRBV2 to TRBJ2-2; D not resolved. The germline V and J ends were trimmed by 3 bases and 5 bases, with 10 bases remaining between them. CDR1 and CDR2 from the germline V gene are SNHLY and FYNNEI. CDR3 length: 14 amino acids.

CDR3 sequence (DNA): TGTGCCAGTAGTCATCAGGTCTTCACCTACGAGCAGTACTTC. Its translation: CASSHQVFTYEQYF. The chain couples TRBV19 to TRBJ2-7; D is undetermined. This CDR3 region has 14 residues. V was cut by 5 bases and J by 2 bases, with 13 bases left in between. From germline, CDR1 is LNHDA and CDR2 SQIVND (reference sequence).

The sample holds many counts of this clonotype. In nucleotides, the CDR3 is TGTGCCAGCAGCAGCTTACAGGGTTCCTACGAGCAGTACTTC. Translation: CASSSLQGSYEQYF. The genes are TRBV5-5 and TRBJ2-7; perhaps TRBD1 as D (6 bases). The germline V and J ends were trimmed by 4 bases and 1 base, with 12 bases remaining between them. This CDR3 contains 14 residues. Germline assignment: CDR1 SGHKS and CDR2 YYEKEE (reference sequence).

There are many counts of this clonotype. V usage is TRBV5-1 and J usage is TRBJ1-1; D gene unclear. Germline V gene data show CDR1 as SGHRS and CDR2 as YFSETQ. The CDR3 consists of 13 residues. V shed 3 bases and J shed 1 base, with 7 bases lying between them. The DNA of the CDR3 is TGCGCCAGCAGCTCGGACGGGAACACTGAAGCTTTCTTT. It encodes CASSSDGNTEAFF.

CDR3 amino acids: CASSSGRDRAGGYTF. The DNA of the CDR3 is TGCGCCAGCAGCTCGGGCCGGGACAGGGCAGGAGGCTACACCTTC. The V and J genes are TRBV5-1 and TRBJ1-2; TRBD1 agrees at 9 bases. CDR3 length equals 15 residues. J gave up 8 bases and V 3 bases, and 11 bases lay outside the gene matches. CDR1 SGHRS and CDR2 YFSETQ come from the germline V gene.

This clonotype was recorded at least ten times. The genes are TRBV2 and TRBJ2-5, with 7 nucleotides matching TRBD1. Trimming removed 6 bases from V and 4 bases from J; junction bases left unmatched: 5. This CDR3 has 13 residues. From germline, CDR1 is SNHLY and CDR2 FYNNEI. Here the CDR3 DNA reads TGTGCCAGCAGGGACAGGTTTTTAGAGACCCAGTACTTC. Protein: CASRDRFLETQYF. Together with reference TRBV2 and TRBJ2-5, the CDR3 gives the full variable domain: EPEVTQTPSHQVTQMGQEVILRCVPISNHLYFYWYRQILGQKVEFLVSFYNNEISEKSEIFDDQFSVERPDGSNFTLKIRSTKLEDSAMYFCASRDRFLETQYFGPGTRLLVL.

This clonotype counts as medium-sized. The chain couples TRBV6-5 to TRBJ1-5; D not certain. The germline V and J ends were trimmed by 4 bases and 2 bases, with 6 bases remaining between them. Per germline, CDR1 MNHEY and CDR2 SVGAGI. The CDR3 loop spans 13 amino acids. CDR3 sequence: CASSLQGNQPQHF. CDR3 DNA sequence: TGTGCCAGCAGTTTGCAGGGCAATCAGCCCCAGCATTTT.

This clonotype was picked up many times. The chain recombines TRBV24-1 with TRBJ2-2; 9 positions agree with TRBD1. Germline V gene lookup returns CDR1 KGHDR and CDR2 SFDVKD. The length of the CDR3 is 15 residues. J was trimmed by 9 bases and V by 5 bases; bases with no gene match: 9. CDR3 loop: CATSGGQGVSRELFF. For the CDR3, the DNA is TGTGCCACCAGTGGGGGACAGGGTGTATCCCGGGAGCTGTTTTTT.

This clonotype showed up many times. The chain joins TRBV18 to TRBJ1-6; 7 bases are shared with TRBD1. Trimming at V came to 3 bases and at J to 6 bases, leaving 8 bases not matched to a gene. The CDR3 covers 16 residues. Germline CDR1 is KGHSH and CDR2 is LQKENI. The CDR3 reads CASSPRQGDGNSPLHF. CDR3 DNA sequence: TGTGCCAGCTCACCCCGACAGGGAGATGGTAATTCACCCCTCCACTTT.

This clonotype was seen ten or more times. This sequence joins TRBV19 and TRBJ2-2; D is undetermined. Trimming removed 3 bases at V and 5 bases at J, with 13 bases between. The CDR3 covers 15 residues. Germline V CDR1 and CDR2: LNHDA, SQIVND (reference sequence). For the CDR3, the DNA is TGTGCCAGTAGTATGGGTAGAGTCGCGACCGGGGAGCTGTTTTTT. Residues: CASSMGRVATGELFF.